One sample yielded the 8 T cell receptor beta chains listed below, sequenced in a study of identical twins. MiXCR, applied by TCRdb to the 5' RACE reads, yields one record per CDR3 protein. Counted here are 1,800,000 or so distinct CDR3 sequences, about 32% occurring once; the ten biggest clones make up approximately 0.29%. Sequencing was carried out using cord blood. These receptors originate from a newborn girl in good health.

The sample holds a few counts of this clonotype. The chain has TRBV4-2 and TRBJ2-7, with TRBD2 matching 7 bases. Germline V gene lookup returns CDR1 LGHNA and CDR2 YNFKEQ. V lost 1 base, J lost 4 bases, and 7 bases stayed unmatched. The CDR3 is 15 residues long. The DNA for the CDR3 is TGTGCCAGCAGCCAAGTCGACGGACTAGGGTACGAGCAGTACTTC. Amino acids: CASSQVDGLGYEQYF.

The V gene is TRBV5-1, the J gene TRBJ2-2; 7 bases map to TRBD2. Trimming removed 4 bases from V and 3 bases from J; junction bases left unmatched: 12. The CDR3 runs to 17 residues. CDR1 is SGHRS, CDR2 YFSETQ, per germline. The CDR3 spells CASSLPLAGDYTGELFF. CDR3 coding DNA: TGCGCCAGCAGCCTACCACTGGCGGGAGATTACACCGGGGAGCTGTTTTTT. Combining the CDR3 with reference TRBV5-1 and TRBJ2-2 gives the whole variable domain KAGVTQTPRYLIKTRGQQVTLSCSPISGHRSVSWYQQTPGQGLQFLFEYFSETQRNKGNFPGRFSGRQFSNSRSEMNVSTLELGDSALYLCASSLPLAGDYTGELFFGEGSRLTVL.

This chain uses TRBV20-1 with TRBJ1-6; 9 positions match TRBD1. Germline values: CDR1 DFQATT, CDR2 SNEGSKA (reference sequence). This CDR3 spans 14 amino acids. The J segment lost 9 bases and the V segment lost 6 bases, leaving 9 bases of the junction unmatched. CDR3 DNA sequence: TGCAGTGCCCCGACAGGGGGACTCTTTTCACCCCTCCACTTT. Protein sequence: CSAPTGGLFSPLHF.

V usage is TRBV7-2 and J usage is TRBJ1-2; D not certain. Deletions cut 0 bases from V and 8 bases from J, with 4 bases between. This CDR3 is built from 11 residues. Germline CDR1 SGHTA, CDR2 FQGNSA. Here the CDR3 DNA reads TGTGCCAGCAGCTTAGCGAGGGGCTACACCTTC. Translating it yields CASSLARGYTF. Using reference TRBV7-2 and TRBJ1-2 for the parts outside the CDR3, the full variable domain is GAGVSQSPSNKVTEKGKDVELRCDPISGHTALYWYRQSLGQGLEFLIYFQGNSAPDKSGLPSDRFSAERTGGSVSTLTIQRTQQEDSAVYLCASSLARGYTFGSGTRLTVV.

In its sample, this clonotype was seen a few times. The rearrangement joins TRBV6-6 to TRBJ2-3; D may be TRBD1 (6 bases). The ends were cut back, 2 bases at V and 3 bases at J, with 9 bases in the middle. CDR1 is MNHNY, CDR2 SVGAGI, per germline (reference sequence). The CDR3 consists of 14 residues. CDR3 loop: CASSYDRSTDTQYF. Written as DNA, the CDR3 is TGTGCCAGCAGTTACGACAGGTCAACAGATACGCAGTATTTT.

This chain joins TRBV20-1 and TRBJ1-6; 8 bases agree with TRBD1. The V gene end was trimmed by 2 bases and the J gene end by 6 bases; junction bases not matched to a gene: 3. This CDR3 is built from 14 residues. Germline V gives CDR1 DFQATT, CDR2 SNEGSKA (reference sequence). The CDR3 DNA is TGCAGTGCTAGATCCACAGGGGGTAATTCACCCCTCCACTTT. It translates to CSARSTGGNSPLHF.

The gene calls are TRBV20-1 and TRBJ1-5, with unresolved D. The V end lost 3 bases, the J end lost 0 bases, and 6 bases lay between the germline ends. Germline V CDR1 and CDR2: DFQATT, SNEGSKA (reference sequence). The CDR3 spans 13 residues. CDR3: CSASWYSNQPQHF. For the CDR3, the DNA is TGCAGTGCTAGTTGGTATAGCAATCAGCCCCAGCATTTT.

This chain links TRBV5-1 with TRBJ2-1; 9 bases agree with TRBD2. The CDR3 is 18 residues long. The J segment lost 0 bases and the V segment lost 6 bases, leaving 13 bases of the junction unmatched. CDR1 and CDR2 (germline): SGHRS, YFSETQ. This CDR3 is CASTVVAGVLDSYNEQFF. The CDR3 nucleotides read TGCGCCAGCACAGTGGTAGCGGGAGTGTTGGACTCCTACAATGAGCAGTTCTTC.